The sequence of this T cell receptor (beta chain) was determined in a study of sequential checkpoint blockade in melanoma (dated by TCRdb to the late 2010s). Study-wide context: Patients were assigned by 1:1 randomization to either first-line nivolumab followed by ipilimumab (arm A) or ipilimumab followed by nivolumab (arm B). Maintenance nivolumab came after each of the two trial sequences. What the study reported, not specific to this receptor: Validation of the response-prediction model combining TCR metrics and mutation burden is needed in larger, independent patient cohorts.

Of note for this clone: No cognate antigen has been identified for it. No base quality information exists; no much larger clone differs at one position.

The immunoSEQ Assay was used to immunosequence TCRbeta CDR3 regions from genomic DNA. Prior to high-throughput sequencing, genomic DNA was amplified by bias-controlled multiplex PCR. The paper's processing steps were these. To quantify the absolute abundance of each unique TCRbeta CDR3 region, the sequences were collapsed and filtered. Clonality was defined as 1 minus Pielou's evenness and was calculated using productive rearrangements only. Clones with significantly greater frequencies in on-treatment versus baseline samples were identified using a previously published method. Here the immuneACCESS table is served through TCRdb, limited to in-frame sequences with V and J called. Missing clones are a known gap in these copies; in checked studies unresolved V genes cover under half, and the rest lacks a known reason. The DNA was the basis for D and trimming; V, J and clone size are from that table. The sample has around 9,600 clones on record, about 50% of them singletons. More than 35% of the sample rests with the top ten.

The sample's treatment or condition label, decoded: randomized to nivolumab then ipilimumab (arm A) or the reverse (arm B). No trial patient had received prior DNA-damaging chemotherapy. A FACS Aria II flow cytometer was used to sort live CD3+CD8+ cells that were negative for CD19 and CD56 from thawed PBMCs. Samples were obtained from patients with melanoma enrolled in CheckMate 064, a randomized, open-label phase II trial of sequential checkpoint blockade. Peripheral blood mononuclear cells were collected by leukapheresis, purified using Ficoll-Paque, and frozen in human serum containing approximately 9.8% DMSO. Right after sorting, the blood CD3+CD8+ cells were verified to be >95% pure, and DNA extraction followed. Clipping removes 0 bases from V and 5 bases from J, with 9 as the unmatched junction base count. CDR1 and CDR2, per the germline V gene, are SGDLS and YYNGEE. The CDR3 spans 16 residues, from the cysteine through the phenylalanine. Only CDR3 DNA is held: 48 bases, read in frame from base 1.

The rearrangement combines TRBV9 with TRBJ2-3, and 7 junction bases match TRBD2. This specimen was CD8+ T cells sorted from blood (inferred from file names), taken from a patient given nivolumab and ipilimumab in sequence. This clonotype was obtained from a human donor with melanoma. Here is the DNA: TGTGCCAGCAGCGTAGCAGGCGGGAGCGGGCAAGATACGCAGTATTTT. This is translated as CASSVAGGSGQDTQYF.